The 18 T cell receptor beta chains in this list originate from one sample, sequenced in a study of CD4 T cells in relation to SARS-CoV-2 and coronaviruses. Data came from immunoSEQ multiplex PCR; TCRdb stores just in-frame clones and leaves some out. The sample lists about 22,000 clones, roughly 72% occurring once. Their recognized antigens are unknown. The unexposed donors gave CD4+ T cells in about 2011-2018, prior to COVID-19. Isolation of CD4+ T cells took place after approximately 11 days in culture. Material for sequencing was CD4+ T cells from PBMCs, cultured in vitro. Source of these receptors: a human donor in good health.

The chain uses TRBV5-1 and TRBJ2-3; maybe TRBD2 (6 bases). Trimming left V 1 base short and J 3 bases short, with 12 bases between. The CDR3 covers 15 residues. Germline values: CDR1 SGHRS, CDR2 YFSETQ. CDR3 nucleotide sequence: TGCGCCAGCAGCTTGAGGGACTCCAGGACAGATACGCAGTATTTT. Protein product: CASSLRDSRTDTQYF.

V gene TRBV7-2 combines with J gene TRBJ2-7, with TRBD1 identical over 9 bases. The V gene's germline CDR1 is SGHTA and CDR2 FQGNSA. The CDR3 is 15 residues long. J gave up 7 bases and V 3 bases, and 10 bases lay outside the gene matches. CDR3 loop: CASSFFGQGRGEQYF. The CDR3 DNA reads TGTGCCAGCAGCTTTTTCGGACAGGGGAGGGGAGAGCAGTACTTC.

The J gene is TRBJ1-2, the V gene TRBV7-2; a weak D match, TRBD1 (6 bases). Germline V CDR1 and CDR2: SGHTA, FQGNSA. This CDR3 is built from 15 residues. Trimming removed 5 bases from V and 6 bases from J, with 19 bases in between. CDR3 nucleotides: TGTGCCAGCAGCCCCTGGGGGGGGCGTCCCCATGGCTACACCTTC. Protein sequence: CASSPWGGRPHGYTF.

The gene calls are TRBV4-3 and TRBJ1-3; D unresolved. The CDR3 runs to 16 residues. The V end was cut by 0 bases, the J end by 0 bases, with 9 bases between. Germline V CDR1 and CDR2: LGHNA, YSLEER. The CDR3 DNA reads TGCGCCAGCAGCCAAGAGGCCAGTTTCTCTGGAAACACCATATATTTT. It specifies CASSQEASFSGNTIYF.

The chain combines TRBV5-4 with TRBJ2-5; 10 nucleotides align to TRBD1. V shed 4 bases, J shed 1 base, and the junction held 7 bases outside the gene matches. Per the germline V gene, CDR1 is SGHNT and CDR2 is YYREEE (reference sequence). The CDR3 loop spans 16 amino acids. CDR3 amino acids: CASSEPGQGFQETQYF. In DNA, the CDR3 is TGTGCCAGCAGCGAACCGGGACAGGGGTTCCAAGAGACCCAGTACTTC.

The chain employs TRBV3-1 (or the pseudogene TRBV3-2) and TRBJ1-2; D not certain. Germline V CDR1 and CDR2: LGHDT, YNNKEL (reference sequence). Trimming cost V 4 bases and J 4 bases, with 16 bases left between them. This CDR3 contains 15 residues. CDR3 coding DNA: TGTGCCAGCAGCCTAAGCCCGACGGAGGTCTATGGCTACACCTTC. It yields the protein CASSLSPTEVYGYTF.

The chain uses TRBV6-7 and TRBJ2-4; D is possibly TRBD1 or TRBD2 (6 bases each). TRBV6-7 is sorted into the ORF group, with uncertain function. This CDR3 region has 17 residues. V gave up 2 bases and J gave up 0 bases, with 14 bases separating them. The CDR3 sequence: CASSYRGLDIAKNIQYF. CDR3 in DNA: TGTGCCAGCAGTTACCGGGGGCTGGACATAGCCAAAAACATTCAGTACTTC.

The rearrangement uses TRBV29-1 and TRBJ2-5; TRBD2 agrees at 7 bases. CDR3 size: 13 residues. Germline V gives CDR1 SQVTM, CDR2 ANQGSEA. J gave up 7 bases and V 4 bases, and 9 bases lay outside the gene matches. CDR3: CSVAAGLLGTQYF. The CDR3 DNA sequence: TGCAGCGTTGCTGCGGGACTACTGGGGACCCAGTACTTC.

The chain is built from TRBV5-1 and TRBJ2-3; no clear D. V was cut by 7 bases and J by 4 bases, with 19 bases left in between. Germline V gene lookup returns CDR1 SGHRS and CDR2 YFSETQ. The CDR3 is 15 amino acids. The CDR3 sequence is CASSAEPARPDTQYF. CDR3 in DNA: TGCGCCAGCTCTGCCGAGCCCGCACGCCCAGATACGCAGTATTTT.

This clone was counted only a few times. This rearrangement joins TRBV4-3 to TRBJ1-2; 8 bases align to TRBD1. J lost 6 bases, V lost 3 bases, and 9 bases had no gene match. This CDR3 comprises 15 residues. The germline V gene encodes CDR1 LGHNA and CDR2 YSLEER. CDR3 protein: CASSHPDRAFDGYTF. The CDR3 DNA is TGCGCCAGCAGCCACCCGGACAGGGCATTTGATGGCTACACCTTC.

This clone occurred a few times. J is TRBJ1-5 and V is TRBV2, with TRBD1 as a possible D gene (5 bases). The germline V gene has CDR1 SNHLY and CDR2 FYNNEI. Trimming cost V 5 bases and J 1 base, with 9 bases left between them. This CDR3 has 14 residues. This CDR3 reads CASSPWGSNQPQHF. The CDR3 DNA reads TGTGCCAGCAGTCCCTGGGGGAGCAATCAGCCCCAGCATTTT.

The chain has TRBV18 and TRBJ2-5; D may be TRBD1 or TRBD2 (5 bases each). Trimming removed 5 bases from V and 5 bases from J, with 9 bases in between. This CDR3 has 12 residues. CDR1 KGHSH and CDR2 LQKENI come from the germline V gene. This CDR3 is CASSSEGETQYF. CDR3 nucleotides: TGTGCCAGCTCATCCGAGGGGGAGACCCAGTACTTC.

A few counts support this clone. The V call is TRBV27, the J call TRBJ2-7, with D unresolved. The germline gives CDR1 MNHEY, CDR2 SMNVEV (reference sequence). The CDR3 runs 13 residues. V lost 5 bases and J 6 bases, leaving 14 bases between the germline ends. Here the CDR3 reads CASSQQGRTEQYF. CDR3 coding DNA: TGTGCCAGCAGTCAGCAAGGGCGTACCGAGCAGTACTTC.

The CDR3: CASSPQGAAGNSPLHF. The CDR3 DNA sequence: TGTGCCAGCAGCCCCCAGGGGGCAGCTGGGAATTCACCCCTCCACTTT. This chain uses TRBV9 with TRBJ1-6, with 8 bases identical to TRBD1. V was clipped by 4 bases and J by 7 bases; unmatched bases: 10. The CDR3 runs to 16 residues. Germline values: CDR1 SGDLS, CDR2 YYNGEE.

The J gene is TRBJ2-5, the V gene TRBV29-1; the D call may be TRBD1 or TRBD2 (6 bases each). This CDR3 is built from 12 residues. The germline V gene encodes CDR1 SQVTM and CDR2 ANQGSEA. Trimming pared 8 bases from V and 5 bases from J, leaving 15 bases between. CDR3 sequence (DNA): TGCAGCCCCGGGGGCTCAGGGGAGACCCAGTACTTC. Translation: CSPGGSGETQYF. Drawing the rest from reference TRBV29-1 and TRBJ2-5, the complete variable domain is SAVISQKPSRDICQRGTSLTIQCQVDSQVTMMFWYRQQPGQSLTLIATANQGSEATYESGFVIDKFPISRPNLTFSTLTVSNMSPEDSSIYLCSPGGSGETQYFGPGTRLLVL.

J is TRBJ2-7 and V is TRBV7-6, with TRBD2 identical over 9 bases. CDR3 length equals 17 residues. CDR1 SGHVS and CDR2 FNYEAQ come from the germline V gene. Trimming removed 1 base from V and 3 bases from J; junction bases left unmatched: 10. The CDR3 reads CASSLGVRGGTHYEQYF. The DNA of the CDR3 is TGTGCCAGCAGCTTAGGCGTGCGGGGGGGAACCCACTACGAGCAGTACTTC. Full variable domain (outside the CDR3, taken from reference TRBV7-6 and TRBJ2-7): GAGVSQSPRYKVTKRGQDVALRCDPISGHVSLYWYRQALGQGPEFLTYFNYEAQQDKSGLPNDRFSAERPEGSISTLTIQRTEQRDSAMYRCASSLGVRGGTHYEQYFGPGTRLTVT.

The chain is built from TRBV6-2 or TRBV6-3 and TRBJ2-7, with D possibly being TRBD2 (6 bases). CDR3 length equals 15 residues. The germline V gene encodes CDR1 MNHEY and CDR2 SVGEGT. Trimming stripped 1 base from V and 0 bases from J, with 10 bases between. CDR3 sequence: CASSYWAGPSYEQYF. For the CDR3, the DNA is TGTGCCAGCAGTTACTGGGCGGGACCCTCCTACGAGCAGTACTTC.

This chain joins TRBV14 and TRBJ2-1, with 8 positions matching TRBD2. Trimming took 1 base from V and 7 from J; bases not matched to a gene: 15. The germline V gene encodes CDR1 SGHDN and CDR2 FVKESK. This CDR3 is 18 amino acids long. The CDR3 protein is CASSQVGKRGTIGNEQFF. CDR3 bases: TGTGCCAGCAGCCAAGTAGGCAAGCGGGGGACGATTGGAAATGAGCAGTTCTTC.